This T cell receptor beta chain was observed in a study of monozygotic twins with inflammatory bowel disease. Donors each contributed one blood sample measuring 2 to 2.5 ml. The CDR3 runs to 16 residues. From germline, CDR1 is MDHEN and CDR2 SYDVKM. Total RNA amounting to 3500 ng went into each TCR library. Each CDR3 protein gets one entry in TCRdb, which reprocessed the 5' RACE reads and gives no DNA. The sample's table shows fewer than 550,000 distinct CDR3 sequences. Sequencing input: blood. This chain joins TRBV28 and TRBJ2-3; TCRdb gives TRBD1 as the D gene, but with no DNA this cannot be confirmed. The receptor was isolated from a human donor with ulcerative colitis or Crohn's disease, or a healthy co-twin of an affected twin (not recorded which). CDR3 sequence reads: CASSPFGQGSYDTQYF.